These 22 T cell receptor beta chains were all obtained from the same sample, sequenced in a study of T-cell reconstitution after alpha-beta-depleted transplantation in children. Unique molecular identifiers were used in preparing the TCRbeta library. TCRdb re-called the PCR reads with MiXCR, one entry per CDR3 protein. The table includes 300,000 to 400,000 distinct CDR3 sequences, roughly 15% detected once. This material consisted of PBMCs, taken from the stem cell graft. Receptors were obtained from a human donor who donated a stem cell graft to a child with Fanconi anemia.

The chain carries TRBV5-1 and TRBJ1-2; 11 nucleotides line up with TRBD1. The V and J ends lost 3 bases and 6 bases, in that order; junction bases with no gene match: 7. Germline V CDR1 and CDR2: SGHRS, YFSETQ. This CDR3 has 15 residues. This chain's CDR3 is CASSSRTGGLDGYTF. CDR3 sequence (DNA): TGCGCCAGCAGCTCTAGGACAGGGGGCTTAGATGGCTACACCTTC.

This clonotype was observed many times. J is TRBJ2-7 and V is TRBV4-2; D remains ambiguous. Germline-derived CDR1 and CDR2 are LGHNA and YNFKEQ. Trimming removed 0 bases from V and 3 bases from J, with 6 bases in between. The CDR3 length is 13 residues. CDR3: CASSQDLDYEQYV. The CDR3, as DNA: TGTGCCAGCAGCCAAGATCTCGACTACGAGCAGTACGTC.

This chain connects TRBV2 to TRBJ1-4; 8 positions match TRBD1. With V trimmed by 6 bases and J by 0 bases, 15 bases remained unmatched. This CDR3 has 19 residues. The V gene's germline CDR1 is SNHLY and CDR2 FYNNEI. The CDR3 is CASSNPQGQGAPTNEKLFF. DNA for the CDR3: TGTGCCAGCAGCAATCCGCAGGGGCAGGGGGCTCCAACTAATGAAAAACTGTTTTTT.

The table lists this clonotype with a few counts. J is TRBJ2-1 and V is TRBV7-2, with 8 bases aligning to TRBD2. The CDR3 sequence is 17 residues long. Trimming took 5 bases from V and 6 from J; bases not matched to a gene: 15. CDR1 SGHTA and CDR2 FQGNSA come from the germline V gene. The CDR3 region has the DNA TGTGCCAGCAGCCCGACCCAGCGGGGGAGTTGGGCCAATGAGCAGTTCTTC. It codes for CASSPTQRGSWANEQFF.

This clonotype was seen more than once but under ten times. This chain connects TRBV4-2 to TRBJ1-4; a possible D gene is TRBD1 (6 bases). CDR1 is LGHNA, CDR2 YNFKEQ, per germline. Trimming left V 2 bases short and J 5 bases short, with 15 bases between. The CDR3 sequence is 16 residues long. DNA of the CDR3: TGTGCCAGCAGCCAATCGACAAGGGGGGGGAATGAAAAACTGTTTTTT. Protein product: CASSQSTRGGNEKLFF.

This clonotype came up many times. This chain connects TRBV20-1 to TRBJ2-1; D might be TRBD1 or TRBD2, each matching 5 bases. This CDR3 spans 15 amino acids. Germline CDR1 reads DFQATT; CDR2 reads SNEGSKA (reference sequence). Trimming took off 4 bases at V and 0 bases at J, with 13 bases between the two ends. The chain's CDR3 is CSANTGASSYNEQFF. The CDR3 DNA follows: TGCAGTGCTAACACCGGGGCGAGCTCCTACAATGAGCAGTTCTTC.

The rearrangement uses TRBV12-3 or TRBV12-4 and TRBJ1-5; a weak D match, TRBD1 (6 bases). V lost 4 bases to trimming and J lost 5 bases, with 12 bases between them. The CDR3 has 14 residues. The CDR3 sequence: CASSSGTLYQPQHF. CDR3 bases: TGTGCCAGCAGTTCGGGGACACTATATCAGCCCCAGCATTTT.

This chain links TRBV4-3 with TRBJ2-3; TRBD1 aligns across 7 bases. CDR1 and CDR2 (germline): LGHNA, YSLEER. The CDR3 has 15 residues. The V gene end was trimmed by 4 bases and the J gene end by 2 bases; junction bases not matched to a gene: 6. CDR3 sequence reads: CASSRGTANTDTQYF. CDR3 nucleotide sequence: TGCGCCAGCAGCCGAGGGACAGCAAACACAGATACGCAGTATTTT.

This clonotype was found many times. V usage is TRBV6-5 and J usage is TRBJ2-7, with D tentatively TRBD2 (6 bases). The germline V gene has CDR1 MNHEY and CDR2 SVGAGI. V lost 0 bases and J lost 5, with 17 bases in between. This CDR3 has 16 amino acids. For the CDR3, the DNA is TGTGCCAGCAGTTACTCCGGACCGGGGGTGAGAAACGAGCAGTACTTC. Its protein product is CASSYSGPGVRNEQYF.

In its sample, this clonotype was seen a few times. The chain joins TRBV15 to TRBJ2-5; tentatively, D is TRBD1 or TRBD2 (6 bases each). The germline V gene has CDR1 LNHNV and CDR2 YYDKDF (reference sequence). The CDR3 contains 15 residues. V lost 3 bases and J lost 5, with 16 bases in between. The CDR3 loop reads CATSSLLGGLETQYF. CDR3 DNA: TGTGCCACCAGCAGCCTACTTGGGGGGCTGGAGACCCAGTACTTC.

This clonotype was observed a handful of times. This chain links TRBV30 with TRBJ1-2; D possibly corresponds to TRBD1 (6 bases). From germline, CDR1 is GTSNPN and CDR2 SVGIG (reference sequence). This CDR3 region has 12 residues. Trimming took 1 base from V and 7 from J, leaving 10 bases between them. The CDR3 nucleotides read TGTGCCTGGAGTGGACAGGTTGCTGGCTACACCTTC. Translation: CAWSGQVAGYTF.

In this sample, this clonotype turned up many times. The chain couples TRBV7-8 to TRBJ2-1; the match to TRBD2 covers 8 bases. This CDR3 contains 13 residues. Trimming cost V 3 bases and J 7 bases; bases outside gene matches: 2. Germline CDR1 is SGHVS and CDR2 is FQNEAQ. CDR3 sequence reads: CASSLGLGNEQFF. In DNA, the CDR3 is TGTGCCAGCAGCTTGGGACTAGGGAATGAGCAGTTCTTC. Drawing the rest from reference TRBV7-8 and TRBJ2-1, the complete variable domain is GAGVSQSPRYKVAKRGQDVALRCDPISGHVSLFWYQQALGQGPEFLTYFQNEAQLDKSGLPSDRFFAERPEGSVSTLKIQRTQQEDSAVYLCASSLGLGNEQFFGPGTRLTVL.

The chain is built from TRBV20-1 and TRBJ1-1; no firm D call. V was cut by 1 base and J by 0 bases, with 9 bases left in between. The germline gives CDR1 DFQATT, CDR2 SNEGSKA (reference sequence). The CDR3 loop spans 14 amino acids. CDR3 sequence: CSARVGSMNTEAFF. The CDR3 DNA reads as TGCAGTGCTAGAGTAGGCAGTATGAACACTGAAGCTTTCTTT.

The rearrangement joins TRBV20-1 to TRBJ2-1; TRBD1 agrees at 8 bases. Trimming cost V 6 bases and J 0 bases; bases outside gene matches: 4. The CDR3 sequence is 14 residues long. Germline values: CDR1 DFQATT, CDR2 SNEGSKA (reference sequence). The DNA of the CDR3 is TGCAGTGCGGCAGGGGGCGGCTCCTACAATGAGCAGTTCTTC. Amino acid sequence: CSAAGGGSYNEQFF.

CDR3 nucleotide sequence: TGTGCCAGCAGCTTAAGGTGGGCAGGGGCCTACGAGCAGTACTTC. This translates into CASSLRWAGAYEQYF. The J gene is TRBJ2-7, the V gene TRBV11-2; the D gene is possibly TRBD1 (6 bases). The V gene's germline CDR1 is SGHAT and CDR2 FQNNGV. This CDR3 has 15 residues. Deletions cut 2 bases from V and 2 bases from J, with 13 bases between.

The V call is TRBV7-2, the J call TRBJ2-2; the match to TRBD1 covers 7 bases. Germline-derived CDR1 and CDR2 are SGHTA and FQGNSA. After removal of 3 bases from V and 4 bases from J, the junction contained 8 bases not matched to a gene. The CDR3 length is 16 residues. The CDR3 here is CASSLYGRGFTGELFF. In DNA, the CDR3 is TGTGCCAGCAGCTTGTACGGCAGGGGGTTCACCGGGGAGCTGTTTTTT.

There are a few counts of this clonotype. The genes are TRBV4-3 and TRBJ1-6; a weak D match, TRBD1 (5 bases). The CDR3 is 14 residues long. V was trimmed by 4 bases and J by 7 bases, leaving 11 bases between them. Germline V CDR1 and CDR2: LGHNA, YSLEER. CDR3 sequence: CASSREGKNSPLHF. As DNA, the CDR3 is TGCGCCAGCAGCCGGGAGGGGAAAAATTCACCCCTCCACTTT.

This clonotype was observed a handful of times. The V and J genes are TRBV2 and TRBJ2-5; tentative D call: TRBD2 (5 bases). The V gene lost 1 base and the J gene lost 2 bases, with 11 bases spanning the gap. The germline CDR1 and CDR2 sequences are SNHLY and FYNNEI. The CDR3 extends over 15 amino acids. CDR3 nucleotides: TGTGCCAGCAGTGAAGAATCAACTAGACAAGAGACCCAGTACTTC. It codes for CASSEESTRQETQYF. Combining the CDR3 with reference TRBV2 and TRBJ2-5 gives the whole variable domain EPEVTQTPSHQVTQMGQEVILRCVPISNHLYFYWYRQILGQKVEFLVSFYNNEISEKSEIFDDQFSVERPDGSNFTLKIRSTKLEDSAMYFCASSEESTRQETQYFGPGTRLLVL.

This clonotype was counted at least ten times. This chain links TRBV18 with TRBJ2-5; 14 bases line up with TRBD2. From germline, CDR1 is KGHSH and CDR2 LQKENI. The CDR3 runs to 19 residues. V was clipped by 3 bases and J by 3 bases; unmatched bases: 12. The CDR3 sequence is CASSPGTSGGSGRKETQYF. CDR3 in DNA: TGTGCCAGCTCACCGGGGACTAGCGGGGGATCTGGACGAAAAGAGACCCAGTACTTC.

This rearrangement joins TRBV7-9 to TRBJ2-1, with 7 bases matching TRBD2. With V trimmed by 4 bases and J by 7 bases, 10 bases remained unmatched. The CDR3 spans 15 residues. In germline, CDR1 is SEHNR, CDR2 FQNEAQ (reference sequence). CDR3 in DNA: TGTGCCAGCAGCTACGGGAGGCCGGGGGGTAATGAGCAGTTCTTC. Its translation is CASSYGRPGGNEQFF.

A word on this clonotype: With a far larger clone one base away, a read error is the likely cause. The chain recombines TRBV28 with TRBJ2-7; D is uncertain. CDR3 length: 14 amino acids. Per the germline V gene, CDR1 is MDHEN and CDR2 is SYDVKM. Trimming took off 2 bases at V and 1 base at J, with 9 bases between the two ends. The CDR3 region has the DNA TGTGCCAGCAGTTTAGACGTGTCTTCCTACGAGCAGTACGTC. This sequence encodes CASSLDVSSYEQYV.

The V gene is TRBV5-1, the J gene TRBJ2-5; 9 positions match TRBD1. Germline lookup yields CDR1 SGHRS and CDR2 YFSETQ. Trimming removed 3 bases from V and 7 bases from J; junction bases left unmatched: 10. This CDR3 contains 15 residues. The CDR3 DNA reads TGCGCCAGCAGCTCCCGGGACAGGGAGAGGGCGACCCAGTACTTC. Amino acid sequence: CASSSRDRERATQYF.